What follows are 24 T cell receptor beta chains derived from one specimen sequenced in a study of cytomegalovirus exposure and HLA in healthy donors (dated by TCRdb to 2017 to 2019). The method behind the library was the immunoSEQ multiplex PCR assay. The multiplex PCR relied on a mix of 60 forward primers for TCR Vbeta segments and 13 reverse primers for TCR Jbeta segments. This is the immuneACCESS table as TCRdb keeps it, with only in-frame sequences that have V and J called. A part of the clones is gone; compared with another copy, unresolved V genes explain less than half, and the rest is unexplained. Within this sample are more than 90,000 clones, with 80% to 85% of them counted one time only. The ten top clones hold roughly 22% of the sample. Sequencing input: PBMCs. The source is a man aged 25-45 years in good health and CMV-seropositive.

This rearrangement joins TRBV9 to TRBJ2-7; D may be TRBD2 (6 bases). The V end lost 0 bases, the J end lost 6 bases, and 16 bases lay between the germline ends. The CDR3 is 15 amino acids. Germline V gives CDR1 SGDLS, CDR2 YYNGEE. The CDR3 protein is CASSVGIGGICEQYV. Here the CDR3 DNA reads TGTGCCAGCAGCGTAGGGATTGGGGGGATCTGCGAGCAGTACGTC.

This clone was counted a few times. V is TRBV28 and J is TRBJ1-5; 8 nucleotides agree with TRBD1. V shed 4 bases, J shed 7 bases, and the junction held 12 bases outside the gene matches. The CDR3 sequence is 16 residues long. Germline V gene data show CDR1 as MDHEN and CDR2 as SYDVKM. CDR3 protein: CASSSLTGESGQPQHF. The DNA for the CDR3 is TGTGCCAGCAGTTCTCTGACAGGGGAATCTGGACAGCCCCAGCATTTT.

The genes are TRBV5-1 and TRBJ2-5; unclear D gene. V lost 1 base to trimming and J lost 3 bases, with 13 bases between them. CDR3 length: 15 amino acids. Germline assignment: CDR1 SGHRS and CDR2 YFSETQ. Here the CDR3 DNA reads TGCGCCAGCAGCTTGCTAACCGCTGCGGAAGAGACCCAGTACTTC. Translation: CASSLLTAAEETQYF.

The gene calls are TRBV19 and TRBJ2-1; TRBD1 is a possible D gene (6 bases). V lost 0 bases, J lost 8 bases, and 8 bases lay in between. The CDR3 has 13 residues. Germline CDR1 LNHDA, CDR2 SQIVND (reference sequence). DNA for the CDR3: TGTGCCAGTAGTATAGACAGGGGAGATGAGCAGTTCTTC. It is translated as CASSIDRGDEQFF.

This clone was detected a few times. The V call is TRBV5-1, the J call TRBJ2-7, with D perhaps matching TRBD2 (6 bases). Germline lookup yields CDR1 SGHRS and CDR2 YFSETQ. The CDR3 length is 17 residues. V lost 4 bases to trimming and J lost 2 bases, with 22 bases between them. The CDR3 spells CASSQSLGGVGTYEQYF. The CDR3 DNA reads TGCGCCAGCAGCCAGAGTCTCGGAGGGGTAGGGACCTACGAGCAGTACTTC.

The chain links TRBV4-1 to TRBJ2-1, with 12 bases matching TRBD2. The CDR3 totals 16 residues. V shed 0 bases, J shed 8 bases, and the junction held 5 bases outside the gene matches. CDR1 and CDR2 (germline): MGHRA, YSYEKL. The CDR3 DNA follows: TGCGCCAGCAGCCAAGATTCCCGACTAGCGGGAGATGAGCAGTTCTTC. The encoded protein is CASSQDSRLAGDEQFF.

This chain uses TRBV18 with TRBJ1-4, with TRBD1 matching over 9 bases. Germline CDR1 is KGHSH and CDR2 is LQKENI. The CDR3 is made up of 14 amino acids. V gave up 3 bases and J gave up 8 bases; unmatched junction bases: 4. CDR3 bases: TGTGCCAGCTCACCCGGACAGGGGAGGGAAAAACTGTTTTTT. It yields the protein CASSPGQGREKLFF.

CDR3: CASSPTEQGRSRTQYF. The CDR3 DNA follows: TGTGCCAGCAGCCCAACAGAACAGGGAAGATCTCGTACGCAGTATTTT. This chain joins TRBV11-2 and TRBJ2-3; D is possibly TRBD1 (6 bases). V was trimmed by 5 bases and J by 8 bases, leaving 23 bases between them. The CDR3 sequence is 16 residues long. Germline V lookup: CDR1 SGHAT, CDR2 FQNNGV.

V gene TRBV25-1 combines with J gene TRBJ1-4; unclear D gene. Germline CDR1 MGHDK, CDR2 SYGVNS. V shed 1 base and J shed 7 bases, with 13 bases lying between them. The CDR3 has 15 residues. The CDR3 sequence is CASSESPRSGEKLFF. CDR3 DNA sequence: TGTGCCAGCAGTGAATCACCGCGGTCGGGTGAAAAACTGTTTTTT.

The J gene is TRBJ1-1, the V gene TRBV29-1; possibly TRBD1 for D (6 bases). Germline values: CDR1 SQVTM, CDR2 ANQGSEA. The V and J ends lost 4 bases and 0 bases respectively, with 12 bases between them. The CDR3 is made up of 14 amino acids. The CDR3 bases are TGCAGCGTTGGGCGACAGGCCCTGAACACTGAAGCTTTCTTT. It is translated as CSVGRQALNTEAFF.

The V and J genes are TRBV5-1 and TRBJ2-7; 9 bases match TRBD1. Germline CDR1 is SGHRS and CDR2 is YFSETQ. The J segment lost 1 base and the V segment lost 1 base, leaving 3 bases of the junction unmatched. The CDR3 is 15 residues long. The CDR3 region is CASSLKGQGSYEQYF. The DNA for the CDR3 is TGCGCCAGCAGCTTGAAGGGACAGGGTTCCTACGAGCAGTACTTC. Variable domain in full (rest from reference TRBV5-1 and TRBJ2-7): KAGVTQTPRYLIKTRGQQVTLSCSPISGHRSVSWYQQTPGQGLQFLFEYFSETQRNKGNFPGRFSGRQFSNSRSEMNVSTLELGDSALYLCASSLKGQGSYEQYFGPGTRLTVT.

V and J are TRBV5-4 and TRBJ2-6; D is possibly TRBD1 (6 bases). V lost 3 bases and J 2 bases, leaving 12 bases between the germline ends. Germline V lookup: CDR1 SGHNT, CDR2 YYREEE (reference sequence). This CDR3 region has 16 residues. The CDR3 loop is CASSWEQGTGANVLTF. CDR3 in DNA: TGTGCCAGCAGCTGGGAACAGGGAACTGGGGCCAACGTCCTGACTTTC.

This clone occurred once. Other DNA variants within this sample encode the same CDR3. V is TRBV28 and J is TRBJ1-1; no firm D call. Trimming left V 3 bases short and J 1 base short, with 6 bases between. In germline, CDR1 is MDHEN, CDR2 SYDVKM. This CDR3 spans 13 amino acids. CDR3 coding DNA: TGTGCCAGCAGTTTGAGGGAGAACACTGAAGCTTTCTTT. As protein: CASSLRENTEAFF.

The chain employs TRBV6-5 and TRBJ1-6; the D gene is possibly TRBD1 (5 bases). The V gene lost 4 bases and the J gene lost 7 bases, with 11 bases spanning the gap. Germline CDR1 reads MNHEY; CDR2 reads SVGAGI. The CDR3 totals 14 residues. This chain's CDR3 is CASSSGQTNSPLHF. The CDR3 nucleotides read TGTGCCAGCAGTTCTGGACAAACAAATTCACCCCTCCACTTT.

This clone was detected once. The DNA of the CDR3 is TGTGCCAGCTCACCCGACAGGGGTGGGCAGCCCCAGCATTTT. It specifies CASSPDRGGQPQHF. The V and J genes are TRBV18 and TRBJ1-5; 8 bases agree with TRBD1. CDR3 length equals 14 residues. Germline V gene sequence: CDR1 KGHSH, CDR2 LQKENI. The V segment lost 3 bases and the J segment 7 bases; nucleotides outside the gene matches: 5.

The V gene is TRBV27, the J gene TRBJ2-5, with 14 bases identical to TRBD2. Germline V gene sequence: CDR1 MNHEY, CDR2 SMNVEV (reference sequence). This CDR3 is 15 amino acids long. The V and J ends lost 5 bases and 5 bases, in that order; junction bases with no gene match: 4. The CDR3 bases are TGTGCCAGCAGTGCCGGGACTAGCGGGAGTGAGACCCAGTACTTC. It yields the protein CASSAGTSGSETQYF.

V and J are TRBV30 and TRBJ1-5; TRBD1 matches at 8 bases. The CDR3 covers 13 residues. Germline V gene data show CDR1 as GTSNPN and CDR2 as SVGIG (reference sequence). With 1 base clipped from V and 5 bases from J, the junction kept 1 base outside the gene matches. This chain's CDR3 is CAWSAGGDQPQHF. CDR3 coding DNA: TGTGCCTGGAGTGCAGGGGGCGATCAGCCCCAGCATTTT. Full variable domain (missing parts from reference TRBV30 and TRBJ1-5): SQTIHQWPATLVQPVGSPLSLECTVEGTSNPNLYWYRQAAGRGLQLLFYSVGIGQISSEVPQNLSASRPQDRQFILSSKKLLLSDSGFYLCAWSAGGDQPQHFGDGTRLSIL.

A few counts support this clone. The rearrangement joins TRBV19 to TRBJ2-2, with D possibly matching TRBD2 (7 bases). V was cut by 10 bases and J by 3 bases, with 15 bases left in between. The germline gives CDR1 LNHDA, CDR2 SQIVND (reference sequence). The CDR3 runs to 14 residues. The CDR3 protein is CAIGGAGYTGELFF. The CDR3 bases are TGTGCCATTGGGGGGGCCGGGTACACCGGGGAGCTGTTTTTT.

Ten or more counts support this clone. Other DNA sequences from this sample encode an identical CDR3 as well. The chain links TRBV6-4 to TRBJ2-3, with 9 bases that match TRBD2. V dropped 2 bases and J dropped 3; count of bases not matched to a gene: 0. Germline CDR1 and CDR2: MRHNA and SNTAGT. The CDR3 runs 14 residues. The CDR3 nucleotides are TGTGCCAGCAGTGACACTAGCGGGACAGATACGCAGTATTTT. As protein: CASSDTSGTDTQYF.

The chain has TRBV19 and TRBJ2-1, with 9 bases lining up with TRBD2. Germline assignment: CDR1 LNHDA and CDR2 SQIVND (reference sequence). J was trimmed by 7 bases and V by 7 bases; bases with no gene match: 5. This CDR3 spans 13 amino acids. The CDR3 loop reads CASNSGRSNEQFF. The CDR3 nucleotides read TGTGCCAGTAACAGCGGGAGGAGTAATGAGCAGTTCTTC.

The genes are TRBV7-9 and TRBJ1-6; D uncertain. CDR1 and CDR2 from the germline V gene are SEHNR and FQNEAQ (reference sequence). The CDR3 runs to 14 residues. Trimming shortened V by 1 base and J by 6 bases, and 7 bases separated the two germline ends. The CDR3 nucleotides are TGTGCCAGCAGCTTAGAACAGCCTAATTCACCCCTCCACTTT. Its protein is CASSLEQPNSPLHF.

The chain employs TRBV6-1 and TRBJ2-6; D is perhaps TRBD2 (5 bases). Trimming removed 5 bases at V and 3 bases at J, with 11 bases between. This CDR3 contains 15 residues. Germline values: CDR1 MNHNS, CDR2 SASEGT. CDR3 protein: CASSRGMIGANVLTF. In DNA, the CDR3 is TGTGCCAGCAGTCGAGGGATGATTGGGGCCAACGTCCTGACTTTC.

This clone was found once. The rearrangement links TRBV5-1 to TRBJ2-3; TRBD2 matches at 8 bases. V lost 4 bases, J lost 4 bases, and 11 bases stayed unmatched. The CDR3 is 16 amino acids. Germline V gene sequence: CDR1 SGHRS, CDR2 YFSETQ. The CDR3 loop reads CASSLPRGGRADTQYF. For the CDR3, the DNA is TGCGCCAGCAGCCTGCCCCGGGGGGGCAGGGCAGATACGCAGTATTTT.

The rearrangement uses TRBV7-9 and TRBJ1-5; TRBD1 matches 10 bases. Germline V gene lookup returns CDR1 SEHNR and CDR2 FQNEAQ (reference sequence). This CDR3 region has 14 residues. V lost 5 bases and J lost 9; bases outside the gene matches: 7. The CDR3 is CASSGEGQGWPQHF. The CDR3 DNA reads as TGTGCCAGCAGCGGAGAGGGACAGGGGTGGCCCCAGCATTTT. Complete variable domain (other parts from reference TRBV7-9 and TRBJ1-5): DTGVSQNPRHKITKRGQNVTFRCDPISEHNRLYWYRQTLGQGPEFLTYFQNEAQLEKSRLLSDRFSAERPKGSFSTLEIQRTEQGDSAMYLCASSGEGQGWPQHFGDGTRLSIL.